This is a list of T cell receptor beta chains from one sample in a study of cytomegalovirus exposure and HLA in healthy donors. The assay was immunoSEQ multiplex PCR, and TCRdb's table has in-frame clones only and misses some. The table records 50,000 to 70,000 clones, roughly 75% of them present only once. The sequenced material came from PBMCs. The origin of the receptors is a man aged 25 to 40 in good health and CMV-seropositive. Each CDR3 is given with its conserved first and last residue. The order of the fields is V gene, clone size, J gene, D gene, CDR3 length, CDR3 protein, CDR3 DNA. A D gene is named only where the DNA matches it firmly. Not all rows give a size; the values are once, few, many and, for expanded clones, a class.

>TRBV4-1|-|TRBJ2-7|TRBD1|15
CASSQEIRGSDEQYF
TGCGCCAGCAGCCAAGAAATCAGGGGGAGCGACGAGCAGTACTTC
>TRBV5-1|-|TRBJ1-1|-|12
CASSQDRFEAFF
TGCGCCAGCAGCCAGGACAGATTTGAAGCTTTCTTT
>TRBV2|-|TRBJ2-3|TRBD1|14
CASNRDRGTDTQYF
TGTGCCAGCAACCGGGACAGGGGAACAGATACGCAGTATTTT
>TRBV6-5|-|TRBJ1-1|-|13
CASSSRQNTEAFF
TGTGCCAGCAGTTCGCGACAGAACACTGAAGCTTTCTTT
>TRBV4-1|-|TRBJ2-5|-|13
CASSVLLVETQYF
TGCGCCAGCAGTGTTTTGCTAGTCGAGACCCAGTACTTC
>TRBV4-1|-|TRBJ2-5|-|16
CASSPIWQGLGETQYF
TGCGCCAGCAGCCCGATCTGGCAGGGCTTGGGAGAGACCCAGTACTTC
>TRBV6-4|-|TRBJ1-6|-|13
CASSVTVGAPLHF
TGTGCCAGCAGTGTAACGGTGGGAGCACCCCTCCACTTT
>TRBV30|few|TRBJ1-4|TRBD1|14
CAWSRGTGGEKLFF
TGTGCCTGGAGTAGGGGGACAGGGGGTGAAAAACTGTTTTTT
>TRBV28|-|TRBJ1-2|TRBD1|15
CASSRPGQASYGYTF
TGTGCCAGCAGTCGTCCGGGACAGGCGTCCTATGGCTACACCTTC
>TRBV9|few|TRBJ2-3|TRBD1|13
CATDRGSGDTQYF
TGTGCCACGGACAGGGGCTCAGGAGATACGCAGTATTTT
>TRBV4-1|medium-sized|TRBJ2-7|TRBD2|15
CASSQGGGYPREQYF
TGCGCCAGCAGCCAAGGCGGGGGTTACCCTCGCGAGCAGTACTTC
>TRBV9|-|TRBJ1-1|-|11
CASSTGAEAFF
TGTGCCAGCAGCACAGGAGCCGAAGCTTTCTTT
>TRBV14|-|TRBJ2-2|TRBD1|18
CASSHLPGQGMDSGELFF
TGTGCCAGCAGCCATCTCCCGGGACAGGGAATGGACAGCGGGGAGCTGTTTTTT
>TRBV5-6|-|TRBJ1-4|-|13
CASSFAGNEKLFF
TGTGCCAGCAGCTTCGCGGGGAATGAAAAACTGTTTTTT
>TRBV5-6|-|TRBJ2-1|-|11
CASNVGSEQFF
TGTGCCAGCAACGTCGGGAGTGAGCAGTTCTTC
>TRBV5-8|few|TRBJ1-1|TRBD1|15
CASSRGTGARTEAFF
TGTGCCAGCAGCCGCGGAACAGGGGCGAGAACTGAAGCTTTCTTT
>TRBV19|-|TRBJ2-7|-|15
CASTPSLGVAYEQYF
TGTGCCAGTACCCCCTCTCTTGGAGTAGCCTACGAGCAGTACTTC
>TRBV9|-|TRBJ1-6|-|14
CASRRGQPNSPLHF
TGTGCCAGCAGACGCGGACAGCCTAATTCACCCCTCCACTTT
>TRBV5-1|few|TRBJ2-7|-|14
CASSLRRELNEQYF
TGCGCCAGCAGCTTGCGGAGGGAGCTTAACGAGCAGTACTTC
>TRBV11-2|-|TRBJ2-7|TRBD1|14
CASRRTGISYEQYF
TGTGCCAGCAGACGGACAGGGATCTCCTACGAGCAGTACTTC
>TRBV5-1|-|TRBJ2-1|TRBD2|14
CASSAGGQTNEQFF
TGCGCCAGCAGCGCGGGGGGGCAGACCAATGAGCAGTTCTTC
>TRBV6-5|few|TRBJ2-5|-|13
CASSFNREGTQYF
TGTGCCAGCAGCTTCAACAGGGAGGGGACCCAGTACTTC
>TRBV6-5|-|TRBJ2-1|-|15
CASSPGGGPSNEQFF
TGTGCCAGCAGTCCCGGTGGAGGGCCCTCCAATGAGCAGTTCTTC
>TRBV15|few|TRBJ2-3|-|12
CATSRSTDTQYF
TGTGCCACCAGCAGGAGTACAGATACGCAGTATTTT
>TRBV7-2|-|TRBJ2-5|TRBD2|15
CASSLAGTSPETQYF
TGTGCCAGCAGCTTAGCCGGGACTAGCCCCGAGACCCAGTACTTC
>TRBV5-1|-|TRBJ2-7|-|14
CASSSGQFVYEQYF
TGCGCCAGCAGCAGCGGACAGTTCGTCTACGAGCAGTACTTC
>TRBV4-3|few|TRBJ1-2|-|13
CASSLQGNYGYTF
TGCGCCAGCAGCTTACAGGGAAACTATGGCTACACCTTC
>TRBV30|-|TRBJ2-7|TRBD2|14
CAWSLERGTYEQYF
TGTGCCTGGAGTTTGGAGCGGGGGACCTACGAGCAGTACTTC
>TRBV29-1|-|TRBJ1-1|TRBD1|14
CSASGGQGSNEAFF
TGCAGCGCCTCGGGGGGACAGGGGTCTAATGAAGCTTTCTTT
>TRBV28|-|TRBJ2-5|-|17
CASSLIKLWADQETQYF
TGTGCCAGCAGTTTAATAAAATTGTGGGCAGACCAAGAGACCCAGTACTTC
>TRBV25-1|-|TRBJ2-7|TRBD1|12
CASSQGAYEQYF
TGTGCCAGCAGTCAGGGGGCCTACGAGCAGTACTTC
>TRBV7-9|-|TRBJ2-4|-|15
CASSLGQAAKNIQYF
TGTGCCAGCAGCTTAGGGCAGGCAGCCAAAAACATTCAGTACTTC
>TRBV4-3|-|TRBJ1-5|TRBD1|14
CASSPGQDNQPQHF
TGCGCCAGCAGCCCCGGACAGGACAATCAGCCCCAGCATTTT
>TRBV5-4|-|TRBJ1-4|TRBD1|15
CASSSRGQGDEKLFF
TGTGCCAGCAGCTCGAGGGGACAGGGTGATGAAAAACTGTTTTTT
>TRBV28|-|TRBJ2-2|-|15
CASSLHGEGRVWLFF
TGTGCCAGCAGTCTACATGGAGAGGGTCGGGTTTGGCTGTTTTTT
>TRBV6-6|-|TRBJ1-5|TRBD1|15
CASRGQGSSYQPQHF
TGTGCCAGCAGGGGACAGGGGAGCTCCTATCAGCCCCAGCATTTT